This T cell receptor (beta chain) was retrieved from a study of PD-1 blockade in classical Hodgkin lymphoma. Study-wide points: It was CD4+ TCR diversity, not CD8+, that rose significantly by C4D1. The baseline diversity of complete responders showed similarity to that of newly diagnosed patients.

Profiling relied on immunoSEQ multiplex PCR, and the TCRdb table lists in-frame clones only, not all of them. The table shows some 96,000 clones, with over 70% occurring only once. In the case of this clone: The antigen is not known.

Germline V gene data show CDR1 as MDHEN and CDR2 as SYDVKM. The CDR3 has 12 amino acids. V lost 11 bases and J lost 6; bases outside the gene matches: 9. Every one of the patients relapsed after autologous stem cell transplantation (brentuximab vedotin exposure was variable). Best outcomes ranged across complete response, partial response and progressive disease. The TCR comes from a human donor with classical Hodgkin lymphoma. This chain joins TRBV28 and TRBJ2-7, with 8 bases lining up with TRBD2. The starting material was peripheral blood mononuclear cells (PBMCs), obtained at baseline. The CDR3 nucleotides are TGTGCCTGCCGGGGGGGGAGTTCCGAGCAGTACTTC. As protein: CACRGGSSEQYF.